This TCR beta chain was captured in a study of memory CD4+ T cells and cytomegalovirus serostatus. Libraries were prepared by immunoSEQ multiplex PCR; TCRdb keeps only in-frame clonotypes and omits some of them. Here the sample spans 50,000 to 60,000 clones, about three quarters being singletons. Single viable CD3+CD4+CD8-CD45RO+ cells were sorted as the memory CD4+ T cells. Whole-study results and caveats: CMV serostatus prediction reached median AUC approximately 0.95, or 0.91 with US-trained model.

Germline V lookup: CDR1 SGHTA, CDR2 FQGNSA. The V end was cut by 6 bases, the J end by 5 bases, with 16 bases between. The CDR3 is 14 amino acids. With regard to this clone: Its specificity is not known.

This sequence originates from an adult in good health and CMV-seropositive. The chain carries TRBV7-2 and TRBJ1-1; D unclear. Input material: memory CD4+ T cells from blood. CDR3 amino acids: CASSSYKPGTEAFF. The CDR3 DNA reads as TGTGCCAGCAGTTCGTACAAGCCCGGGACTGAAGCTTTCTTT.